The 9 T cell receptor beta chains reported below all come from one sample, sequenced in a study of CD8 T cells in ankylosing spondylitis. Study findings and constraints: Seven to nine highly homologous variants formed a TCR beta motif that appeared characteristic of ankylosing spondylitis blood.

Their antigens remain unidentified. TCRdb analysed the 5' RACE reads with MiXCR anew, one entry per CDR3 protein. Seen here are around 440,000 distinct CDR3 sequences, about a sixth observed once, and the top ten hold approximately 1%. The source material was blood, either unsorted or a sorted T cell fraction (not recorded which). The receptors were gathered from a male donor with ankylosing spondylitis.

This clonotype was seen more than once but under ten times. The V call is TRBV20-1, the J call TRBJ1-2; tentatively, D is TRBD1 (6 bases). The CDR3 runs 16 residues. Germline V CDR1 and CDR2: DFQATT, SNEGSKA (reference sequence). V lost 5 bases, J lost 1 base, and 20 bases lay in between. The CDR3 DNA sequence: TGCAGTGCTTCGCCCCAACCCCCAGGGGTTAACTATGGCTACACCTTC. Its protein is CSASPQPPGVNYGYTF.

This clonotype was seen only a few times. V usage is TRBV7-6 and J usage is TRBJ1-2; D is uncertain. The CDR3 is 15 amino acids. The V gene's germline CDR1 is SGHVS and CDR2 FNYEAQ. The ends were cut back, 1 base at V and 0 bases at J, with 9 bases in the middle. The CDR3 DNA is TGTGCCAGCAGCTTAGGTCAGCCAACTAACTATGGCTACACCTTC. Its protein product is CASSLGQPTNYGYTF.

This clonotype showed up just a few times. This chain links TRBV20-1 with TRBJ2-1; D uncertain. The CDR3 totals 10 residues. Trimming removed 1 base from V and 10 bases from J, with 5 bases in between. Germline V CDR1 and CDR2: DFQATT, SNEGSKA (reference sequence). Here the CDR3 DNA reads TGCAGTGCTAGAGGTTACGAGCAGTTCTTC. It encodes CSARGYEQFF.

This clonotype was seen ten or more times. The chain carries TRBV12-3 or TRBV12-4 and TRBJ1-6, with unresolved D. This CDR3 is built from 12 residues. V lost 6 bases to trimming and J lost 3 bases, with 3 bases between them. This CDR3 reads CASRVYNSPLHF. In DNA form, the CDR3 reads TGTGCCAGCAGGGTCTATAATTCACCCCTCCACTTT.

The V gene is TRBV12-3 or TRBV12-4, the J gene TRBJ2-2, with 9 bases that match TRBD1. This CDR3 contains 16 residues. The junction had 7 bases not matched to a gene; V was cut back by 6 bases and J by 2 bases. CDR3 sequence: CASSRGTGGNTGELFF. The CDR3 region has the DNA TGTGCCAGCAGCCGCGGTACAGGGGGCAACACCGGGGAGCTGTTTTTT.

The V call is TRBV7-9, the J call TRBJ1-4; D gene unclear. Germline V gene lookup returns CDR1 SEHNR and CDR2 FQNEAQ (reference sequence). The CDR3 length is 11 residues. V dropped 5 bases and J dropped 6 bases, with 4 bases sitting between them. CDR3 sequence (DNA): TGTGCCAGCAGCGATTATGAAAAACTGTTTTTT. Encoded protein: CASSDYEKLFF.

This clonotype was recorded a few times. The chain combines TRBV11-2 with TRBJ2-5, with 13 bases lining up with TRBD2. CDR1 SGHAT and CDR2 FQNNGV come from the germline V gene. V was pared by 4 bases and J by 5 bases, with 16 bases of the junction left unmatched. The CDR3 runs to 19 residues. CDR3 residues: CASSSRSKTSGRALETQYF. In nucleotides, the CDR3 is TGTGCCAGCAGCTCTAGGTCGAAAACTAGCGGGAGGGCTCTGGAGACCCAGTACTTC.

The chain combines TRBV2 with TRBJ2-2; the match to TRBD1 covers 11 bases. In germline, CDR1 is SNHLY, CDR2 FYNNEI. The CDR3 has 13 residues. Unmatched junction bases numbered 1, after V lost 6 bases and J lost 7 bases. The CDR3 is CASRGQGVGELFF. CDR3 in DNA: TGTGCCAGCAGGGGACAGGGGGTCGGGGAGCTGTTTTTT.

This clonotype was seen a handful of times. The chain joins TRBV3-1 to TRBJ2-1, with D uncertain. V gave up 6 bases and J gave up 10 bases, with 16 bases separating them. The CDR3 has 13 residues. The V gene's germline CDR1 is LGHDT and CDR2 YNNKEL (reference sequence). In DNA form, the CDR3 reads TGTGCCAGCAGTCCGGAAAACCTCGGGGAGCAGTTCTTC. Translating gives CASSPENLGEQFF.